A single sample is the source of the 9 T cell receptor beta chains below, sequenced in a study of OX40 agonist ivuxolimab in advanced cancers. Assay: immunoSEQ multiplex PCR; the TCRdb copy retains only in-frame clones and omits some. The sample contains approximately 99,000 clones, about 90% of which appear only once. The source was CD4+ or CD8+ T cells sorted from blood, collected in a trial of the OX40 agonist ivuxolimab. These receptors all come from an adult with an advanced solid tumor such as melanoma, head and neck, liver or kidney cancer.

The V gene is TRBV6-5, the J gene TRBJ2-1; 10 bases match TRBD2. Germline CDR1 reads MNHEY; CDR2 reads SVGAGI. V lost 2 bases and J lost 6; bases outside the gene matches: 4. This CDR3 contains 15 residues. The CDR3 nucleotides are TGTGCCAGCAGTTACGCCCTAGCGGGAGCCAATGAGCAGTTCTTC. Amino acid sequence: CASSYALAGANEQFF.

The chain is built from TRBV6-6 and TRBJ1-5; no reliable D call. The CDR3 consists of 14 residues. Germline assignment: CDR1 MNHNY and CDR2 SVGAGI (reference sequence). Between the trimmed V and J ends, which lost 4 bases and 3 bases, there was a span of 10 bases. CDR3 region: CASSLGGVNQPQHF. CDR3 nucleotides: TGTGCCAGCAGTTTAGGCGGGGTCAATCAGCCCCAGCATTTT.

There are a few counts of this clone. V usage is TRBV19 and J usage is TRBJ1-5; D uncertain. Germline loops: CDR1 LNHDA, CDR2 SQIVND (reference sequence). The CDR3 extends over 14 amino acids. V lost 1 base and J 4 bases, leaving 8 bases between the germline ends. The CDR3 region has the DNA TGTGCCAGTAGTATAGTGGAGGGTAATCAGCCCCAGCATTTT. It translates to CASSIVEGNQPQHF.

V usage is TRBV29-1 and J usage is TRBJ2-1, with TRBD2 matching over 8 bases. This CDR3 is built from 14 residues. With V trimmed by 7 bases and J by 3 bases, 8 bases remained unmatched. Germline assignment: CDR1 SQVTM and CDR2 ANQGSEA. CDR3 in DNA: TGCAGCGCCCACTACGGGAGGGTCTACAATGAGCAGTTCTTC. This sequence encodes CSAHYGRVYNEQFF.

The J gene is TRBJ2-6, the V gene TRBV7-2; 7 bases align to TRBD1. V dropped 7 bases and J dropped 0; count of bases not matched to a gene: 3. In germline, CDR1 is SGHTA, CDR2 FQGNSA. There are 15 residues in the CDR3. The CDR3 region is CASTRDSSGANVLTF. In DNA, the CDR3 is TGTGCCAGCACCCGGGACAGCTCTGGGGCCAACGTCCTGACTTTC.

Ten or more counts support this clone. The chain combines TRBV11-3 with TRBJ2-2; D not resolved. V was shortened by 6 bases and J by 5 bases, with 4 bases between the two germline ends. CDR3 size: 11 residues. Looked up from germline, CDR1 is SGHNT and CDR2 is YENEEA. In DNA form, the CDR3 reads TGTGCCAGCAGGGGAACCGGGGAGCTGTTTTTT. It specifies CASRGTGELFF.

This rearrangement joins TRBV4-1 to TRBJ2-7; 15 bases align to TRBD2. CDR1 MGHRA and CDR2 YSYEKL come from the germline V gene. CDR3 length: 16 residues. V gave up 3 bases and J gave up 4 bases; unmatched junction bases: 4. The DNA for the CDR3 is TGCGCCAGCAGCCAGGGTGGACTAGCGGGAGGGTACGAGCAGTACTTC. Protein: CASSQGGLAGGYEQYF.

This clone appeared a few times. V is TRBV6-6 and J is TRBJ2-7; weak D call: TRBD1 (6 bases). With 7 bases removed from V and 3 bases from J, the gap between germline ends came to 16 bases. This CDR3 contains 14 residues. CDR1 is MNHNY, CDR2 SVGAGI, per germline (reference sequence). CDR3 nucleotide sequence: TGTGCCAGCACCCAGGACAGAAGGGTCTACGAGCAGTACTTC. Protein product: CASTQDRRVYEQYF.

A few counts support this clone. This chain connects TRBV7-8 to TRBJ2-1, with 9 bases matching TRBD1. The length of the CDR3 is 17 residues. Trimming took 5 bases from V and 5 from J; bases not matched to a gene: 13. Germline loops: CDR1 SGHVS, CDR2 FQNEAQ. CDR3 amino acids: CASSAYRGPSDNNEQFF. The CDR3 nucleotides are TGTGCCAGCAGCGCATACAGGGGGCCAAGCGATAACAATGAGCAGTTCTTC.